This T cell receptor (beta chain) was profiled in a study of blood T cell repertoires in COVID-19. Looking at the study overall: From T cells, B-cell-depleted T cells, or PBMCs came the material, which was cDNA or gDNA.

The CDR3 runs to 17 residues. Germline CDR1 reads MDHEN; CDR2 reads SYDVKM. Trimming left V 2 bases short and J 4 bases short, with 18 bases between. Produced via immunoSEQ multiplex PCR; TCRdb's table is partial and in-frame only. The sample contains under 400,000 clones, 90% of which appear only once. The sequencing input was peripheral blood. The chain joins TRBV28 to TRBJ1-5; a weak D match, TRBD1 (6 bases). The TCR comes from a woman aged 25 to 39 with COVID-19, enrolled during active disease. For the CDR3, the DNA is TGTGCCAGCAGTTTAGCCCCATCGACAGGCGGGAATCAGCCCCAGCATTTT. Protein product: CASSLAPSTGGNQPQHF.